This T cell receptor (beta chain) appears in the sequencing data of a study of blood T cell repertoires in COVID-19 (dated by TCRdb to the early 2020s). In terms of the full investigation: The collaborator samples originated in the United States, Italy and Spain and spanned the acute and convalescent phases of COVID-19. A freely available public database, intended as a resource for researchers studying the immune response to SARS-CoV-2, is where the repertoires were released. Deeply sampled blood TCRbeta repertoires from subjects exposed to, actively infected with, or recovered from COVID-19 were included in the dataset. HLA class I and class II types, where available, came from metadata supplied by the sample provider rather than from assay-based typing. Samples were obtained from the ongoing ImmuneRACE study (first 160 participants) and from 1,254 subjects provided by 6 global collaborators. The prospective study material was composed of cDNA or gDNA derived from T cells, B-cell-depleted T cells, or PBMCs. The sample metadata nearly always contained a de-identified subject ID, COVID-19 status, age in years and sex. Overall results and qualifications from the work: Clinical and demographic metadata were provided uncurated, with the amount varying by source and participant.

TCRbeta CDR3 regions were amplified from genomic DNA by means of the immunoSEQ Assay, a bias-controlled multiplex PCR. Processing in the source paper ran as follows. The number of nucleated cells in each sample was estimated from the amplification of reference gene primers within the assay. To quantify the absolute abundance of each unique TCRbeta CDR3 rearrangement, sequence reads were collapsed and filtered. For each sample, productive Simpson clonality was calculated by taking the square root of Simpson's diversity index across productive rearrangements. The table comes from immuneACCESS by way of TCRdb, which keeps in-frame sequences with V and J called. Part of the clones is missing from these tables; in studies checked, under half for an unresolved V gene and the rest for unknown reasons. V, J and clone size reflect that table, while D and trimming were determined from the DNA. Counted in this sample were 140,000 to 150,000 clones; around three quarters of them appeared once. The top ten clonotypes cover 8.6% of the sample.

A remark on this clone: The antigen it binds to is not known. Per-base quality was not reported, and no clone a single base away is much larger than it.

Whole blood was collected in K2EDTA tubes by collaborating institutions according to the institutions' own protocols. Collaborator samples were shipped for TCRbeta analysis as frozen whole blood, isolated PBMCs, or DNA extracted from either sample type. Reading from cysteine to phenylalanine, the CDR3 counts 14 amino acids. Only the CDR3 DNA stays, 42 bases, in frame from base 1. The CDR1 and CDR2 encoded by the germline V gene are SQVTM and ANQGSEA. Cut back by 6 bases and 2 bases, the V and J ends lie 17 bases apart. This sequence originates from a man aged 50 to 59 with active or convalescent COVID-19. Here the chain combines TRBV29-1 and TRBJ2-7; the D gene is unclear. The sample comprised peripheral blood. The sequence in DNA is TGCAGCGTCCTACTTCCAGGCGCCACCTACGAGCAGTACTTC. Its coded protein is CSVLLPGATYEQYF.